Listed below are T cell receptor beta chains from one sample, sequenced in a study of cytomegalovirus exposure and HLA in healthy donors. Using immunoSEQ multiplex PCR, the repertoire was profiled, and TCRdb retains in-frame clones only, with some absent. The sample has more than 250,000 clones; roughly 88% are singletons. The sample consisted of PBMCs. Receptor source: a woman aged 25 to 39 in good health and CMV-seronegative. CDR3s include the opening cysteine and the closing phenylalanine or tryptophan. A D gene is named only where the DNA matches it firmly. A clone size is listed for some rows: how often the clone was seen (once, few, many), or a class if it is expanded.

TRBD2,13,TRBV28,TRBJ2-7,NA,CASSPSGGAEQYF,TGTGCCAGCAGCCCGTCGGGGGGGGCCGAGCAGTACTTC
NA,14,TRBV2,TRBJ2-7,NA,CASSDTFGYYEQYF,TGTGCCAGCAGTGACACCTTTGGGTACTACGAGCAGTACTTC
TRBD1,13,TRBV30,TRBJ2-7,NA,CAWSGQGFHEQYF,TGTGCCTGGAGCGGACAGGGGTTCCACGAGCAGTACTTC
NA,14,TRBV28,TRBJ1-1,once,CASSLLQGTYEAFF,TGTGCCAGCAGTCTTTTACAGGGAACCTATGAAGCTTTCTTT
TRBD1,14,TRBV27,TRBJ2-7,NA,CASSLDRVTYEQYF,TGTGCCAGCAGTTTAGACAGGGTTACGTACGAGCAGTACTTC
TRBD1,16,TRBV4-3,TRBJ2-5,NA,CASSQDWGRGLETQYF,TGCGCCAGCAGCCAAGATTGGGGCAGGGGGCTTGAGACCCAGTACTTC
NA,14,TRBV4-3,TRBJ2-7,NA,CASSQALGDYEQYF,TGCGCCAGCAGCCAAGCACTAGGGGATTACGAGCAGTACTTC
NA,15,TRBV7-2,TRBJ2-1,NA,CASSLGLPLYNEQFF,TGTGCCAGCAGCTTAGGGCTTCCCCTCTACAATGAGCAGTTCTTC
TRBD1,11,TRBV7-9,TRBJ1-1,few,CASSLRGEAFF,TGTGCCAGCAGCCTCAGGGGGGAAGCTTTCTTT
TRBD1,11,TRBV10-3,TRBJ1-2,few,CATGQGDGYTF,TGTGCCACCGGACAGGGGGATGGCTACACCTTC
TRBD2,16,TRBV27,TRBJ2-7,NA,CASSSRGRANANQQYF,TGTGCCAGCAGTTCGCGCGGGAGGGCTAATGCTAATCAGCAGTACTTC
TRBD1,14,TRBV30,TRBJ1-1,NA,CAWFGQGEWTEAFF,TGTGCCTGGTTCGGGCAGGGGGAATGGACTGAAGCTTTCTTT
NA,14,TRBV6-5,TRBJ2-7,few,CASSYTDRTYEQYF,TGTGCCAGCAGTTACACCGACAGGACCTACGAGCAGTACTTC
NA,15,TRBV4-3,TRBJ2-7,NA,CASSQDTGSSNEQYF,TGCGCCAGCAGCCAAGATACCGGGAGTAGCAACGAGCAGTACTTC
NA,12,TRBV6-1,TRBJ2-5,NA,CASSESGETQYF,TGTGCCAGCAGTGAATCCGGAGAGACCCAGTACTTC
NA,13,TRBV6-6,TRBJ2-3,NA,CASQEPDTDTQYF,TGTGCCAGTCAAGAGCCGGACACAGATACGCAGTATTTT